This T cell receptor (beta chain) was observed in a study of vaccination and CD4 T cells after COVID-19 (dated 2022 in TCRdb). At the level of the whole study: Every convalescent patient had a positive nasal swab PCR test for SARS-CoV-2, with mild disease in roughly ten patients and severe disease in one. The convalescent cohort included six males and four females, with two Hispanic individuals, seven Caucasians, two Asians and one multiracial person. Each participant got two doses of either the Pfizer-BioNTech BNT162b2 vaccine (n=8) or the Moderna mRNA-1273 vaccine (n=2). Post-COVID blood samples were collected from convalescent patients a median of about 92 days after diagnosis, with a range of roughly 30 to 161 days. The time from the second vaccine dose to post-vaccine blood sampling had a median of around 72 days and ranged from about 14 to 250 days. For stimulating the cultures, overlapping spike peptide pools were used, derived from SARS-CoV-2 as well as from the common cold coronaviruses HCoV-NL63, HCoV-OC43 and HCoV-229E. Control cultures received a CEFX viral epitope pool as the positive control, an HIV-1 Nef peptide pool as the negative control, or no peptide. In under twelve COVID-19 convalescent patients and a handful of infection-naive healthy vaccine recipients, researchers compared the spike-specific CD4+ TCR repertoire from before mRNA vaccination with the repertoire from after.

Summary of the overall study and its limitations: The median count of SARS-CoV-2-reactive clonotypes went up from around 20 after infection to some 38 after vaccination, although the change was not significant. In convalescent patients, a median roughly 85% of post-vaccine SARS-CoV-2-reactive clones were detected only after vaccination, and vaccine-specific priming was suggested by this finding. Of the vaccine-specific clones found in convalescent patients, nearly all (304 of 307) were mono-reactive for SARS-CoV-2 spike instead of being cross-reactive with common cold coronaviruses. The study included relatively few convalescent patients and did not analyze early timepoints after natural infection.

A remark on this clonotype: Its antigen target is currently unknown. Base qualities are not at hand, and no much larger clone is one base apart.

The protocol used for the library was PCR. DNA from cultured CD4+ T cells underwent TCR sequencing with the Oncomine TCR Beta short-read assay at the Johns Hopkins FTIC core. Genomic DNA was extracted from the cultured CD4+ T cells with the QIAamp micro DNA kit. Oncomine TCR Beta libraries from cultured CD4+ T cells were pooled using unique dual indexes and sequenced on an Illumina iSeq 100. The paper's processing steps were these. Non-productive sequences were removed, and CDR3s not starting with C, not ending with F or W, or shorter than 7 amino acids were discarded. Antigen-specific clonotypes were identified with the MANAFEST web application by comparing peptide-stimulated wells with reference and other culture wells. To be called positive, a clone needed an FDR below 0.05, an odds ratio above 5, and a productive frequency above 0.1% in at least two of three replicate wells. Clonotypes that were significantly expanded in both SARS-CoV-2 spike wells and at least one common cold coronavirus spike condition were defined as cross-reactive. Using R version 3.6.1, CDR3 homology was evaluated through Levenshtein distances (stringdist) along with unrooted phylogenetic trees (ape). Clones were called with MiXCR by TCRdb after fastp trimmed the public reads at Q25, and only in-frame beta chains were retained. Each CDR3 protein appears once, grouped with its most common genes and DNA. For this entry, the V and J calls and clone size follow TCRdb and not the study's own pipeline. Here the sample has some 8,400 distinct CDR3 sequences; around a third occur a single time. Roughly 30% of the sample is held by the ten biggest clonotypes.

The CDR3 sequence holds 13 residues, the cysteine and phenylalanine included. The read is trimmed to its CDR3 DNA, 39 bases read in frame from base 1. At the junction V is shortened by 5 bases and J by 7 bases; bases outside the gene matches: 7. CDR1 is given as SGHTA and CDR2 as FQGNSA, both from the germline V gene. The meaning of the sample's treatment or condition label: approximately 11-day PBMC culture with coronavirus spike peptide pools or control peptides (ViraFEST assay). To expand antigen-specific T cells with peptide pools and then pick out the expanded clonotypes through TCR sequencing, the study relied on the ViraFEST assay. The convalescent patients' positive SARS-CoV-2 PCR tests were from March to December 2020, which was before the Alpha, Beta and Delta variants emerged in the United States. Each well held millions of PBMCs cultured with roughly 9.2 ug/ml peptide pools in IMDM containing roughly 5% human AB serum and roughly 9.3 IU/ml IL-2. On days 3 and 7, half of the culture medium was replaced with fresh IL-2-containing medium. CD4+ T cells were isolated after approximately ten days of culture through negative selection using the EasySep CD4+ T cell isolation kit. PBMCs were separated from whole blood using Ficoll-Paque Plus gradient centrifugation and then either used fresh or cryopreserved at -140C. Triplicate wells were generally used for each culture condition.

The clonotype was recovered from a human donor with COVID-19. Sequenced sample: cultured CD4+ T cells from blood. Recombination linked TRBV7-2 to TRBJ1-2; 7 junctional bases match TRBD1. The CDR3 amino acid sequence is: CASSPTGLSGYTF. The base sequence is TGTGCCAGCAGCCCGACAGGGCTTAGTGGCTACACCTTC.